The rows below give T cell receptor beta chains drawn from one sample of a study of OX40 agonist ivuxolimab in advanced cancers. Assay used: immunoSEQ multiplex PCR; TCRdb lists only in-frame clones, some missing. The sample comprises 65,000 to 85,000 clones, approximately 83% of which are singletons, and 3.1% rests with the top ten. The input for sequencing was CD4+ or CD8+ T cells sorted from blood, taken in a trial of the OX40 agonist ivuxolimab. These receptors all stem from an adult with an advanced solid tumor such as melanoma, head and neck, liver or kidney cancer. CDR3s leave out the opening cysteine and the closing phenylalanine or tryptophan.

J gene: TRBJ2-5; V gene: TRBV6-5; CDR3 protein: ASSYSYETQY
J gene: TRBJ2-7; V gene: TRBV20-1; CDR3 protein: SAYQYEQY
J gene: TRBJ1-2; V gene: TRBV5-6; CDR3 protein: ASKRTGTTRFFYGYT
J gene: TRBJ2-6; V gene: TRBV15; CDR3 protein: ATSREQGASSGGANVLT
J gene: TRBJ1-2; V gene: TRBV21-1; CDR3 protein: ASSKRRQGFRGYT
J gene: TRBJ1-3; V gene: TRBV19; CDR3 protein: ASSISQAGNTIY
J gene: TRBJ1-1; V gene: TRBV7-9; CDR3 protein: ASSSNRNTEAF
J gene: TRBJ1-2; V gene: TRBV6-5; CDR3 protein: ASSYPDRNYGYT
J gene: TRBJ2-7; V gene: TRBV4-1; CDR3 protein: ASSQEGKMY
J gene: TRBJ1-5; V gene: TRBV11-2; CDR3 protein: ASSLGAGSNQPQH
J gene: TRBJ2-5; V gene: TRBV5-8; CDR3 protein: ASSTLPAKFETQY
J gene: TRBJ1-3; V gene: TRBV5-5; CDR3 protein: ASSPRGSSGNTIY
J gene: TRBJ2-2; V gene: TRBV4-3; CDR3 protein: ASSQSIIVGELF
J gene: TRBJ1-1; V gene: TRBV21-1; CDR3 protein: ASSSEDFEAF
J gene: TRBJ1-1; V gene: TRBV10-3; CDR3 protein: ATGTGEGTEAF
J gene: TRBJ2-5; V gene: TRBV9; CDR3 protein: ASSPQTSGGTRTQY
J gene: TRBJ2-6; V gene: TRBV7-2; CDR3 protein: ASSLEGQGSSGANVLT
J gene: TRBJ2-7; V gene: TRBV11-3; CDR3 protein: ASTTGGEQY
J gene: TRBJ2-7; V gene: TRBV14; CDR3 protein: ASSRTQGYEQY
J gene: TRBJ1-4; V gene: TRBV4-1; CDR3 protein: ASSQEWAVGGSEKLF
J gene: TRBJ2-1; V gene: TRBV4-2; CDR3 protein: ASSQEPLDRGLGEQF
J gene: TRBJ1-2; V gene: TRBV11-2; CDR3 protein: ASSLEGGNNYGYT
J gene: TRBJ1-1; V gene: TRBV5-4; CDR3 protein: ASSPIMGQGIVDTEAF
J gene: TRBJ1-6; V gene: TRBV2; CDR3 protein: ASMPAYNSPLH
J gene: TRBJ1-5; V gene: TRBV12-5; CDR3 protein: ASGLVRERMGQPQH
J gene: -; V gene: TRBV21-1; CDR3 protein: ASPGQGAPYEQY
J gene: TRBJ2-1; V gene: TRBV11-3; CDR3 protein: ASSPRGGQVTTSKYNEQF
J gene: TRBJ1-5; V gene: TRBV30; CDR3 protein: AWTGRSSNQPQH
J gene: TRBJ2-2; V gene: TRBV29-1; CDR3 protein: SVEVTRGVGELF
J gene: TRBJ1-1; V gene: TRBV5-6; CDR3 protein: ASSLGGLGTEAF
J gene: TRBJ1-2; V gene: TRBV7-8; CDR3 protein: ASSLVQGYGYT
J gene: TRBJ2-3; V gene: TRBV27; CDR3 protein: ASSLDRVPSTDTQY
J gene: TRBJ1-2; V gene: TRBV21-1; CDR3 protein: ASSKALRYQVGGVGYT
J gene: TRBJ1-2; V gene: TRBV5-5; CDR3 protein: ASSDGQGYGYT
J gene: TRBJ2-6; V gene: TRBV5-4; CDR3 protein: ASSLEGRSGANVLT
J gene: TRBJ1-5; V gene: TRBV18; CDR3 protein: ASSSRDQPQH
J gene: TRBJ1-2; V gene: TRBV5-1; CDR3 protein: ASSAFFTGFGYT
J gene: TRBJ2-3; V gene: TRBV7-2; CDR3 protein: ASSLATGLAGERTQY
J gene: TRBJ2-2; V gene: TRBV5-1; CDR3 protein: ASSHRKGQGTTGELF
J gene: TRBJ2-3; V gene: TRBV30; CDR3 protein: AWSLTAGSDTQY
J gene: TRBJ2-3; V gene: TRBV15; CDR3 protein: ATSNLARDTQY
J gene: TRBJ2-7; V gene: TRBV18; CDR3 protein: ASSPGSGASYEQY
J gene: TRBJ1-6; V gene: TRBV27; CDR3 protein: ASSFSSAGVGSPLH
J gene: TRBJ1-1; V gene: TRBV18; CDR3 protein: ASSPIQGNTEAF
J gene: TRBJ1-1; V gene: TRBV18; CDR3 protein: ASSPMGFEAF
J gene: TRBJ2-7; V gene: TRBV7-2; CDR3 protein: ASSSFLGSRDEQY
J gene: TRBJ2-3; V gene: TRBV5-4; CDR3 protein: ASSLGYGGGGEGDTQY
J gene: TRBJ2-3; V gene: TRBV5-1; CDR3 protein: ASSPTLLAGGNTQY
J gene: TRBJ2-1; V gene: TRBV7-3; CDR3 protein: ASSFGGSYNEQF
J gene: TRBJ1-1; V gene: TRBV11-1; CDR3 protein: ASSLLGRMNTEAF
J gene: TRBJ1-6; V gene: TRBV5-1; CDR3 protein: ASSWGEGRTSPLH
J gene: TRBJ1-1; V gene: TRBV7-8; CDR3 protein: ASSLEGATLLTEAF